Below are 4 T cell receptor beta chains sequenced from a single sample in a study of shared clonotypes between healthy human individuals. Sequenced by immunoSEQ multiplex PCR; TCRdb stores in-frame clones only, minus some. Among about 680,000 clones listed, 74% were seen once. The sequenced material came from memory CD4+ T cells sorted from blood. The sample's subset: CD45RA-negative fraction. The receptors come from a woman aged 25 to 45 in good health.

V and J are TRBV5-6 and TRBJ2-7; D unclear. Deletions cut 0 bases from V and 1 base from J, with 11 bases between. This CDR3 is 15 amino acids long. Germline loops: CDR1 SGHDT, CDR2 YYEEEE. CDR3 loop: CASSLVRKGSYEQYF. The CDR3 DNA reads as TGTGCCAGCAGCTTGGTTAGAAAGGGTTCCTACGAGCAGTACTTC. The entire variable domain, with the rest obtained from reference TRBV5-6 and TRBJ2-7, is as follows: DAGVTQSPTHLIKTRGQQVTLRCSPKSGHDTVSWYQQALGQGPQFIFQYYEEEERQRGNFPDRFSGHQFPNYSSELNVNALLLGDSALYLCASSLVRKGSYEQYFGPGTRLTVT.

The chain is built from TRBV5-6 and TRBJ2-2; 9 bases are a match to TRBD1. V gave up 6 bases and J gave up 6 bases; unmatched junction bases: 9. Germline CDR1 SGHDT, CDR2 YYEEEE. The CDR3 covers 15 residues. For the CDR3, the DNA is TGTGCCAGCATGAGGGGACAGGGTCTCTCCGGGGAGCTGTTTTTT. Amino acids: CASMRGQGLSGELFF.

The chain is built from TRBV6-5 and TRBJ2-7; possible D gene TRBD2, 5 bases. The CDR3 is made up of 14 amino acids. Between the trimmed V and J ends, which lost 4 bases and 8 bases, there was a span of 18 bases. Germline CDR1 and CDR2: MNHEY and SVGAGI. This CDR3 is CASSSPPLRGKQYF. Here the CDR3 DNA reads TGTGCCAGCAGTTCCCCTCCCCTAAGAGGGAAGCAGTACTTC.

This chain joins TRBV28 and TRBJ1-3; 9 nucleotides agree with TRBD1. V dropped 5 bases and J dropped 5; count of bases not matched to a gene: 4. The CDR3 has 14 residues. Per germline, CDR1 MDHEN and CDR2 SYDVKM. Written as DNA, the CDR3 is TGTGCCAGCAGTGGGGGACAGGGTAGAAACACCATATATTTT. Encoded protein: CASSGGQGRNTIYF.